This T cell receptor (beta chain) comes out of a study of shared clonotypes between healthy human individuals. Study in general: Those who served as donors were a couple of women and three men between the ages of 18 and 49. Study-level points and caveats: An expected dependence of interdonor clonotype sharing on sequencing depth was noted.

Germline lookup yields CDR1 SGHTA and CDR2 FQGNSA. This CDR3 comprises 14 residues. Comment on this clone: No antigen is known for it.

Genomic DNA from each subset was divided evenly over several immunoSEQ plates. This table comes from immunoSEQ multiplex PCR, and its TCRdb copy is limited to in-frame clones, with some not included. The repertoire has roughly 1,000,000 clones, 75% to 85% of them found once; the top ten carry under 0.8%. The origin of this receptor is a man aged 18 to 30 in good health. Some clones in this sample may be carry-over from other donors' samples. Sequenced: memory CD4+ T cells from PBMCs. Subset noted: CD45RA-negative fraction. V is TRBV7-2 and J is TRBJ2-5; perhaps TRBD2 as D (7 bases). With the DNA end fitting TRBJ2-7 better, the J assignment may be wrong. CDR3 nucleotides: TGTGCCAGCAGACCGGGGAGGGGGGAGTACGAGCAGTACTTC. Translated, it gives CASRPGRGEYEQYF.